What follows are 21 T cell receptor beta chains derived from one specimen sequenced in a study of blood T cell repertoires in COVID-19. Sequencing used immunoSEQ multiplex PCR; TCRdb keeps in-frame clones, though not all of them. Among about 140,000 clones, 85% to 90% were seen once, and the ten largest hold less than 10%. Specimen: peripheral blood. These receptor sequences come from a woman aged 45 to 65 with active or convalescent COVID-19.

The chain recombines TRBV18 with TRBJ1-6, with TRBD1 as a possible D gene (6 bases). Germline V gene sequence: CDR1 KGHSH, CDR2 LQKENI. The CDR3 contains 15 residues. V lost 2 bases, J lost 8 bases, and 13 bases lay in between. The CDR3 DNA sequence: TGTGCCAGCTCACCATCCACAGGGTCAGATTCACCCCTCCACTTT. Its protein product is CASSPSTGSDSPLHF.

The chain employs TRBV7-6 and TRBJ2-7, with 13 positions matching TRBD2. In germline, CDR1 is SGHVS, CDR2 FNYEAQ. This CDR3 has 18 amino acids. V dropped 6 bases and J dropped 0; count of bases not matched to a gene: 11. CDR3 region: CASSRLAGGPFSSYEQYF. As DNA, the CDR3 is TGTGCCAGCAGTCGACTAGCGGGAGGACCGTTCTCCTCCTACGAGCAGTACTTC.

The chain recombines TRBV12-3 or TRBV12-4 with TRBJ2-3; no clear D. The CDR3 extends over 11 amino acids. V was trimmed by 8 bases and J by 6 bases, leaving 9 bases between them. The CDR3, as DNA: TGTGCCAGCTCGGAGTTGGATACGCAGTATTTT. Amino acids: CASSELDTQYF.

The rearrangement joins TRBV28 to TRBJ2-5, with 7 nucleotides matching TRBD2. V lost 5 bases and J lost 0; bases outside the gene matches: 6. Germline V gene lookup returns CDR1 MDHEN and CDR2 SYDVKM. This CDR3 region has 15 residues. As DNA, the CDR3 is TGTGCCAGCAGTGGGGGACTACCATACCAAGAGACCCAGTACTTC. This translates into CASSGGLPYQETQYF. The complete variable domain, with remaining parts taken from reference TRBV28 and TRBJ2-5, reads DVKVTQSSRYLVKRTGEKVFLECVQDMDHENMFWYRQDPGLGLRLIYFSYDVKMKEKGDIPEGYSVSREKKERFSLILESASTNQTSMYLCASSGGLPYQETQYFGPGTRLLVL.

This chain links TRBV2 with TRBJ1-2; maybe TRBD1 (5 bases). Germline V gives CDR1 SNHLY, CDR2 FYNNEI. The CDR3 loop spans 13 amino acids. Between the trimmed V and J ends, which lost 8 bases and 4 bases, there was a span of 14 bases. CDR3 sequence reads: CASAMGLAYGYTF. CDR3 bases: TGTGCCAGCGCCATGGGACTTGCCTATGGCTACACCTTC.

The rearrangement uses TRBV4-1 and TRBJ1-2; D possibly corresponds to TRBD1 (6 bases). The germline V gene has CDR1 MGHRA and CDR2 YSYEKL. This CDR3 has 15 amino acids. Trimming took off 0 bases at V and 8 bases at J, with 16 bases between the two ends. CDR3 in amino acids: CASSQDEARQVGYTF. Written as DNA, the CDR3 is TGCGCCAGCAGCCAAGATGAAGCCCGACAGGTCGGCTACACCTTC.

The chain employs TRBV11-2 and TRBJ2-3; 9 bases fit TRBD2. Germline CDR1 and CDR2: SGHAT and FQNNGV. V was clipped by 1 base and J by 2 bases; unmatched bases: 10. CDR3 length: 18 residues. The DNA of the CDR3 is TGTGCCAGCAGCTTAGGGACTAGCGTTTACGGGGTCACAGATACGCAGTATTTT. Translation: CASSLGTSVYGVTDTQYF.

CDR3 residues: CASSPRGGFGNQPQHF. The CDR3 nucleotides read TGCGCCAGCAGCCCCCGCGGAGGGTTTGGCAATCAGCCCCAGCATTTT. This chain links TRBV4-1 with TRBJ1-5; no clear D. Germline-derived CDR1 and CDR2 are MGHRA and YSYEKL. Trimming removed 4 bases from V and 2 bases from J, with 15 bases in between. The CDR3 sequence is 16 residues long.

The rearrangement links TRBV20-1 to TRBJ2-1; D not certain. Germline assignment: CDR1 DFQATT and CDR2 SNEGSKA (reference sequence). V lost 6 bases and J lost 3, with 6 bases in between. The CDR3 consists of 11 residues. The CDR3 is CSARVYNEQFF. In nucleotides, the CDR3 is TGCAGTGCCCGGGTCTACAATGAGCAGTTCTTC.

The genes are TRBV4-3 and TRBJ1-5; no reliable D call. CDR1 and CDR2 from the germline V gene are LGHNA and YSLEER. V was cut by 0 bases and J by 2 bases, with 17 bases left in between. The CDR3 consists of 18 residues. The CDR3 DNA is TGCGCCAGCAGCCAAGAGCCTTCGGTGGGCTGGGGCAATCAGCCCCAGCATTTT. Translation gives CASSQEPSVGWGNQPQHF.

This clone was seen a single time. The chain couples TRBV7-9 to TRBJ1-6; D remains unclear. Germline V gene lookup returns CDR1 SEHNR and CDR2 FQNEAQ (reference sequence). The CDR3 has 15 amino acids. Trimming took 5 bases from V and 7 from J, leaving 15 bases between them. The CDR3 loop reads CASSPGGSLNSPLHF. The CDR3 DNA follows: TGTGCCAGCAGCCCTGGTGGGAGTTTGAATTCACCCCTCCACTTT. The full variable domain, in which reference TRBV7-9 and TRBJ1-6 provide the parts outside the CDR3, is DTGVSQNPRHKITKRGQNVTFRCDPISEHNRLYWYRQTLGQGPEFLTYFQNEAQLEKSRLLSDRFSAERPKGSFSTLEIQRTEQGDSAMYLCASSPGGSLNSPLHFGNGTRLTVT.

The chain uses TRBV19 and TRBJ2-1, with 10 positions matching TRBD2. Trimming removed 4 bases from V and 6 bases from J; junction bases left unmatched: 6. Germline-derived CDR1 and CDR2 are LNHDA and SQIVND (reference sequence). The CDR3 is 15 amino acids. CDR3 in DNA: TGTGCCAGTAGTACACTAGCGGGAAGGGGCAATGAGCAGTTCTTC. As protein: CASSTLAGRGNEQFF.

This clone occurred a few times. This rearrangement joins TRBV4-1 to TRBJ1-2; 9 bases map to TRBD1. Germline CDR1 MGHRA, CDR2 YSYEKL. The trim removed 2 bases at V and 4 bases at J, leaving 14 bases unmatched. There are 18 residues in the CDR3. CDR3 sequence (DNA): TGCGCCAGCAGCCAATCGGGGACAGGGCAGGGGTATGGCTATGGCTACACCTTC. Its protein product is CASSQSGTGQGYGYGYTF.

The chain links TRBV5-1 to TRBJ2-7; 7 bases agree with TRBD1. The CDR3 sequence is 15 residues long. After removal of 1 base from V and 2 bases from J, the junction contained 6 bases not matched to a gene. Germline CDR1 SGHRS, CDR2 YFSETQ. The CDR3, as DNA: TGCGCCAGCAGCTTGTGGCAGGGGGTAACCTACGAGCAGTACTTC. Translating gives CASSLWQGVTYEQYF.

The table lists this clone with a count of one. This chain joins TRBV18 and TRBJ1-1; D remains ambiguous. This CDR3 region has 14 residues. Germline V gene sequence: CDR1 KGHSH, CDR2 LQKENI. Trimming removed 3 bases from V and 4 bases from J, with 12 bases in between. The CDR3: CASSPYTSFTEAFF. As DNA, the CDR3 is TGTGCCAGCTCACCTTACACCTCCTTCACTGAAGCTTTCTTT. Variable domain in full (rest from reference TRBV18 and TRBJ1-1): NAGVMQNPRHLVRRRGQEARLRCSPMKGHSHVYWYRQLPEEGLKFMVYLQKENIIDESGMPKERFSAEFPKEGPSILRIQQVVRGDSAAYFCASSPYTSFTEAFFGQGTRLTVV.

This chain connects TRBV28 to TRBJ1-5; TRBD1 aligns across 8 bases. The length of the CDR3 is 15 residues. V gave up 9 bases and J gave up 6 bases; unmatched junction bases: 13. Germline V lookup: CDR1 MDHEN, CDR2 SYDVKM. The CDR3 bases are TGTGCCAGTTACAACCAGGGGGCAGGGGGTCAGCCCCAGCATTTT. Its protein product is CASYNQGAGGQPQHF.

The chain links TRBV10-2 to TRBJ1-4; D possibly corresponds to TRBD1 (5 bases). Germline V CDR1 and CDR2: WSHSY, SAAADI. There are 12 residues in the CDR3. The V gene lost 6 bases and the J gene lost 8 bases, with 10 bases spanning the gap. The CDR3 is CASSRVGEKLFF. DNA for the CDR3: TGCGCCAGCAGCAGGGTAGGGGAAAAACTGTTTTTT.

The V call is TRBV9, the J call TRBJ2-1; a weak D match, TRBD2 (6 bases). Trimming removed 1 base at V and 8 bases at J, with 10 bases between. CDR3 length: 13 residues. Germline-derived CDR1 and CDR2 are SGDLS and YYNGEE. The chain's CDR3 is CASSVKGGDEQFF. CDR3 nucleotide sequence: TGTGCCAGCAGCGTAAAGGGCGGGGATGAGCAGTTCTTC.

The chain uses TRBV7-3 and TRBJ2-1; D is possibly TRBD2 (5 bases). The V and J ends lost 1 base and 3 bases respectively, with 13 bases between them. This CDR3 is built from 16 residues. Germline CDR1 and CDR2: SGHTA and FQGTGA. The CDR3 region has the DNA TGTGCCAGCAGCTTAAGTTCTAGCCGGGTCTACAATGAGCAGTTCTTC. It specifies CASSLSSSRVYNEQFF. The full variable domain, its missing parts supplied by reference TRBV7-3 and TRBJ2-1, is GAGVSQTPSNKVTEKGKYVELRCDPISGHTALYWYRQSLGQGPEFLIYFQGTGAADDSGLPNDRFFAVRPEGSVSTLKIQRTERGDSAVYLCASSLSSSRVYNEQFFGPGTRLTVL.

V and J are TRBV9 and TRBJ2-7; 8 bases match TRBD1. The V and J ends lost 4 bases and 1 base, in that order; junction bases with no gene match: 4. CDR3 size: 14 residues. Germline V CDR1 and CDR2: SGDLS, YYNGEE. The CDR3 nucleotides read TGTGCCAGCAGCAAAGGACAGGGATCCTACGAGCAGTACTTC. This codes for CASSKGQGSYEQYF.

This clone appeared once. The V gene is TRBV6-2 or TRBV6-3, the J gene TRBJ2-7; TRBD1 agrees at 9 bases. The CDR3 loop spans 12 amino acids. Germline V gives CDR1 MNHEY, CDR2 SVGEGT. V shed 5 bases, J shed 7 bases, and the junction held 3 bases outside the gene matches. The CDR3 region has the DNA TGTGCCAGCAGTCGGACAGGGGTAGAGCAGTACTTC. This gives the protein CASSRTGVEQYF.